The 3 T cell receptor beta chains below were found in one sample sequenced in a study of spatial heterogeneity in lung cancer. TCRdb used MiXCR to reprocess the 5' RACE reads, holding one entry per CDR3 protein. This sample has about 10,000 distinct CDR3 sequences; less than 7% occur once, and the top ten carry more than 25%. Time point in this sample: sample taken at primary tumor resection. The sample here was normal lung tissue next to the tumor, taken at surgery. All receptors come from a male donor with early-stage non-small cell lung cancer.

This clonotype was counted ten times or more. The CDR3 protein is CASSFWGREAFF. CDR3 DNA: TGTGCCAGCAGTTTCTGGGGCAGGGAAGCTTTCTTT. V gene TRBV27 combines with J gene TRBJ1-1; maybe TRBD1 (5 bases). Per germline, CDR1 MNHEY and CDR2 SMNVEV (reference sequence). Trimming took 3 bases from V and 8 from J, leaving 10 bases between them. The CDR3 sequence is 12 residues long.

This clonotype has at least ten counts. V and J are TRBV28 and TRBJ2-5, with D perhaps matching TRBD1 or TRBD2 (5 bases each). V was clipped by 5 bases and J by 2 bases, with 15 bases between them. The CDR3 has 15 residues. Germline V lookup: CDR1 MDHEN, CDR2 SYDVKM. This CDR3 reads CASSLIRGGQETQYF. CDR3 bases: TGTGCCAGCAGTCTAATTCGGGGCGGACAAGAGACCCAGTACTTC.

On this clonotype itself: Since the CDR3 does not end with the conserved phenylalanine or tryptophan, this likely comes from a read error. The chain employs TRBV9 and TRBJ1-6, with unresolved D. CDR1 and CDR2 from the germline V gene are SGDLS and YYNGEE. CDR3 length: 13 amino acids. Between the trimmed V and J ends, which lost 0 bases and 7 bases, there was a span of 5 bases. The CDR3 bases are TGTGCCAGCAGCGTAGTTCCGAATTCACCCCTCCACTAT. Translation gives CASSVVPNSPLHY.